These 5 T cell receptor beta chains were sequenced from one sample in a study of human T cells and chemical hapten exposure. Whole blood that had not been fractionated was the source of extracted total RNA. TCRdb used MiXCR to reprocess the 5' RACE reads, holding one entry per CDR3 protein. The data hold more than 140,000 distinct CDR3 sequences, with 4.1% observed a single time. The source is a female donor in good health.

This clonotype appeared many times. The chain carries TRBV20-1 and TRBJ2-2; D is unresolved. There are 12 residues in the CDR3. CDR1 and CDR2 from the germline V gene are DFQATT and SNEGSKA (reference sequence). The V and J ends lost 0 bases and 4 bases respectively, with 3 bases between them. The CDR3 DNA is TGCAGTGCTAGAGACTTCACCGGGGAGCTGTTTTTT. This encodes CSARDFTGELFF.

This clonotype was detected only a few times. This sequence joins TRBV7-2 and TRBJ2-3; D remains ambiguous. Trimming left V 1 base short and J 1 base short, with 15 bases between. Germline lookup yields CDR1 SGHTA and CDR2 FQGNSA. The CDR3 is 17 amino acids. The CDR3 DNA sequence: TGTGCCAGCAGCTTAGGGGCAGGCCTATGGGGCACAGATACGCAGTATTTT. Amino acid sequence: CASSLGAGLWGTDTQYF.

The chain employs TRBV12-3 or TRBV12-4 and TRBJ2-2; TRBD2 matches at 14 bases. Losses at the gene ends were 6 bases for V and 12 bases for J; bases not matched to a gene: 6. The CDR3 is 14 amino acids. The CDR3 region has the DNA TGTGCCAGCAGGTGGACTAGCGGGGGGACTCAGCTGTTTTTT. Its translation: CASRWTSGGTQLFF.

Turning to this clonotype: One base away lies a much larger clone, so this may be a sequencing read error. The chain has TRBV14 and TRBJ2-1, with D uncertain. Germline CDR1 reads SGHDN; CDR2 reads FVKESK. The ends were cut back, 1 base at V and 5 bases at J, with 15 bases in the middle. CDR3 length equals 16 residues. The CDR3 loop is CASSQGATRPNNEQFF. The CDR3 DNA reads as TGTGCCAGCAGCCAAGGGGCCACCCGTCCAAACAATGAGCAGTTCTTC.

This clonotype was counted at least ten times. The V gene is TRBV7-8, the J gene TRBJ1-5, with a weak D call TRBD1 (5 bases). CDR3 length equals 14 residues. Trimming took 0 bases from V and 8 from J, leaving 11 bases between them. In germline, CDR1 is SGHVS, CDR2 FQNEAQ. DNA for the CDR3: TGTGCCAGCAGCTTAGCAGGGGTTGGTGAGCCCCAGCATTTT. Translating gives CASSLAGVGEPQHF.